What follows are 32 T cell receptor beta chains derived from one specimen sequenced in a study of regulatory T cells in long-lasting Graves disease. Time point denoted: newly diagnosed GD, antithyroid drugs for less than 3 months. The TCR library was prepared using RNA isolated from PBMCs. Relying on iRepertoire HTBI primers and Arm-PCR of CDR3 regions, the team built TCR beta libraries. TCRdb re-derived calls from the multiplex PCR reads in MiXCR, one entry per CDR3 protein. The sample yields roughly 530,000 distinct CDR3 sequences, about 15% seen once. The data also belong to a second study, concerning T cells in Graves' hyperthyroidism and ophthalmopathy.

Sequencing was performed on peripheral blood mononuclear cells (PBMCs), taken at new diagnosis, from a patient treated with antithyroid drugs. All receptors come from a woman aged 40 to 65 with Graves disease.

J is TRBJ1-5 and V is TRBV20-1, with 8 bases lining up with TRBD1. V gave up 1 base and J gave up 1 base; unmatched junction bases: 0. There are 14 residues in the CDR3. From germline, CDR1 is DFQATT and CDR2 SNEGSKA (reference sequence). CDR3 sequence (DNA): TGCAGTGCTAGAGGACAGGGGAGCAATCAGCCCCAGCATTTT. This codes for CSARGQGSNQPQHF.

Ten or more counts support this clonotype. The genes are TRBV2 and TRBJ2-3; D is unresolved. The germline CDR1 and CDR2 sequences are SNHLY and FYNNEI. V lost 6 bases to trimming and J lost 2 bases, with 12 bases between them. This CDR3 spans 14 amino acids. The CDR3 DNA reads as TGTGCCAGCAGCGGAAGGAGAAACACAGATACGCAGTATTTT. Amino acid sequence: CASSGRRNTDTQYF.

The rearrangement uses TRBV9 and TRBJ1-3; no reliable D call. Germline V CDR1 and CDR2: SGDLS, YYNGEE. CDR3 length equals 17 residues. V was shortened by 0 bases and J by 0 bases, with 13 bases between the two germline ends. In DNA, the CDR3 is TGTGCCAGCAGCGTAGAACTCTATCCCCGCTCTGGAAACACCATATATTTT. Translation: CASSVELYPRSGNTIYF.

This clonotype was counted only a few times. The chain links TRBV29-1 to TRBJ1-1; TRBD1 matches at 7 bases. The CDR3 is made up of 11 amino acids. Per the germline V gene, CDR1 is SQVTM and CDR2 is ANQGSEA. The CDR3 nucleotides are TGCAGTGCTCAGGGGGGCAGTGAAGCTTTCTTT. It encodes CSAQGGSEAFF.

The genes are TRBV5-1 and TRBJ1-4; 10 nucleotides agree with TRBD1. The CDR3 loop spans 15 amino acids. The V gene's germline CDR1 is SGHRS and CDR2 YFSETQ. Trimming removed 5 bases from V and 7 bases from J; junction bases left unmatched: 8. The CDR3 DNA follows: TGCGCCAGCAGTTCCTCCGGGACAGGGGTTGAAAAACTGTTTTTT. Its translation: CASSSSGTGVEKLFF.

This clonotype occurred many times. The chain uses TRBV2 and TRBJ2-7; weak D call: TRBD1 (7 bases). Deletions cut 6 bases from V and 3 bases from J, with 15 bases between. CDR1 and CDR2 (germline): SNHLY, FYNNEI. CDR3 length equals 14 residues. This CDR3 is CASRRQGGVYEQYF. DNA for the CDR3: TGTGCCAGCAGGAGACAGGGAGGAGTCTACGAGCAGTACTTC.

In its sample, this clonotype was seen many times. The chain employs TRBV27 and TRBJ2-1; 7 nucleotides match TRBD1. The CDR3 has 17 amino acids. The germline V gene has CDR1 MNHEY and CDR2 SMNVEV (reference sequence). Trimming at V came to 5 bases and at J to 4 bases, leaving 14 bases not matched to a gene. As DNA, the CDR3 is TGTGCCAGCAGTATGACGAGGACAGGCTGGGAGTACAATGAGCAGTTCTTC. As protein: CASSMTRTGWEYNEQFF.

V gene TRBV7-2 combines with J gene TRBJ1-5, with 7 positions matching TRBD1. CDR1 and CDR2 (germline): SGHTA, FQGNSA. The CDR3 totals 14 residues. Losses at the gene ends were 8 bases for V and 7 bases for J; bases not matched to a gene: 11. The CDR3 coding sequence is TGTGCCAGCCTCCCAGGGGGTTCTCGCCAGCCCCAGCATTTT. It is translated as CASLPGGSRQPQHF.

This clonotype has only a few counts. The V call is TRBV29-1, the J call TRBJ1-1, with D possibly being TRBD1 (5 bases). V was cut by 5 bases and J by 3 bases, with 7 bases left in between. Germline values: CDR1 SQVTM, CDR2 ANQGSEA. This CDR3 is built from 11 residues. For the CDR3, the DNA is TGCAGCGTTTCCAGGGACACTGAAGCTTTCTTT. It encodes CSVSRDTEAFF. Looking up the rest from reference TRBV29-1 and TRBJ1-1 gives the full variable domain: SAVISQKPSRDICQRGTSLTIQCQVDSQVTMMFWYRQQPGQSLTLIATANQGSEATYESGFVIDKFPISRPNLTFSTLTVSNMSPEDSSIYLCSVSRDTEAFFGQGTRLTVV.

This clonotype was counted many times. The chain has TRBV2 and TRBJ1-3; D call uncertain. V lost 3 bases and J 0 bases, leaving 9 bases between the germline ends. The CDR3 has 15 amino acids. CDR1 and CDR2 from the germline V gene are SNHLY and FYNNEI. This CDR3 is CASSEAGTSGNTIYF. DNA for the CDR3: TGTGCCAGCAGTGAGGCCGGAACCTCTGGAAACACCATATATTTT.

This clonotype has a count of ten or more. The V call is TRBV10-3, the J call TRBJ1-1, with D uncertain. From germline, CDR1 is ENHRY and CDR2 SYGVKD. CDR3 length: 16 residues. Trimming cost V 3 bases and J 2 bases, with 16 bases left between them. CDR3 region: CAISDPSLKSNTEAFF. CDR3 bases: TGTGCCATCAGTGACCCGAGCCTTAAGAGTAACACTGAAGCTTTCTTT.

In its sample, this clonotype was seen many times. This chain connects TRBV24-1 to TRBJ1-2; no clear D. Germline loops: CDR1 KGHDR, CDR2 SFDVKD. The V end was cut by 4 bases, the J end by 4 bases, with 6 bases between. This CDR3 comprises 12 residues. The CDR3 bases are TGTGCCACCAGTGACAATGGCTATGGCTACACCTTC. Translating it yields CATSDNGYGYTF.

This clonotype was found a few times. CDR3 sequence reads: CAISSRRGSPLHF. The CDR3 coding sequence is TGTGCCATCTCCTCGAGGAGGGGTTCACCCCTCCACTTT. V is TRBV12-3 or TRBV12-4 and J is TRBJ1-6, with D possibly matching TRBD1 (5 bases). Trimming left V 10 bases short and J 9 bases short, with 16 bases between. This CDR3 has 13 amino acids.

This clonotype was observed many times. The rearrangement links TRBV6-2 or TRBV6-3 to TRBJ2-3; 9 positions agree with TRBD1. The CDR3 contains 16 residues. Trimming cost V 5 bases and J 2 bases; bases outside gene matches: 8. Germline assignment: CDR1 MNHEY and CDR2 SVGEGT. CDR3 region: CASSAVQGALTDTQYF. DNA for the CDR3: TGTGCCAGCAGTGCTGTACAGGGGGCCCTCACAGATACGCAGTATTTT.

This sequence joins TRBV7-2 and TRBJ2-1, with TRBD1 matching over 7 bases. Germline CDR1 is SGHTA and CDR2 is FQGNSA. V lost 4 bases to trimming and J lost 6 bases; unmatched junction nucleotides: 6. The CDR3 contains 14 residues. CDR3 nucleotides: TGTGCCAGCAGCTCCGGGGACAGAACCAATGAGCAGTTCTTC. Translation: CASSSGDRTNEQFF.

The chain couples TRBV12-3 or TRBV12-4 to TRBJ1-2; a weak D match, TRBD1 (5 bases). Trimming took 8 bases from V and 2 from J, leaving 15 bases between them. The CDR3 runs 14 residues. The CDR3 here is CASGPLAGNYGYTF. The CDR3 bases are TGTGCCAGCGGGCCCCTAGCAGGGAACTATGGCTACACCTTC.

The sample holds many counts of this clonotype. The V call is TRBV25-1, the J call TRBJ2-1; D is perhaps TRBD1 (5 bases). CDR1 is MGHDK, CDR2 SYGVNS, per germline. There are 19 residues in the CDR3. Trimming left V 3 bases short and J 2 bases short, with 23 bases between. CDR3 DNA sequence: TGTGCCAGCAGTGAGTCCAGGGTCGCCCTGGTAGAAACCTACAATGAGCAGTTCTTC. Protein product: CASSESRVALVETYNEQFF. Full variable domain (missing parts from reference TRBV25-1 and TRBJ2-1): EADIYQTPRYLVIGTGKKITLECSQTMGHDKMYWYQQDPGMELHLIHYSYGVNSTEKGDLSSESTVSRIRTEHFPLTLESARPSHTSQYLCASSESRVALVETYNEQFFGPGTRLTVL.

This clonotype was observed a handful of times. The rearrangement links TRBV13 to TRBJ1-2; 9 bases fit TRBD1. Losses at the gene ends were 6 bases for V and 4 bases for J; bases not matched to a gene: 6. The CDR3 totals 14 residues. Germline V gene lookup returns CDR1 PRHDT and CDR2 FYEKMQ (reference sequence). In nucleotides, the CDR3 is TGTGCCAGCAGTCCCACAGGGGGCCGCTATGGCTACACCTTC. Its protein product is CASSPTGGRYGYTF.

With regard to this clonotype: A read error may explain this, as a much larger clone is one base away. V and J are TRBV18 and TRBJ1-2; no clear D. This CDR3 has 14 amino acids. Trimming shortened V by 3 bases and J by 3 bases, and 11 bases separated the two germline ends. Germline lookup yields CDR1 KGHSH and CDR2 LQKENI. This CDR3 is CASSPALRHYGYTF. Written as DNA, the CDR3 is TGTGCCAGCTCACCGGCGTTACGGCACTATGGCTACACCTTC. Using reference TRBV18 and TRBJ1-2 for the parts outside the CDR3, the full variable domain is NAGVMQNPRHLVRRRGQEARLRCSPMKGHSHVYWYRQLPEEGLKFMVYLQKENIIDESGMPKERFSAEFPKEGPSILRIQQVVRGDSAAYFCASSPALRHYGYTFGSGTRLTVV.

This clonotype came up once. The rearrangement joins TRBV9 to TRBJ2-3, with D possibly TRBD1 on 6 matching bases. With 4 bases removed from V and 5 bases from J, the gap between germline ends came to 14 bases. Per germline, CDR1 SGDLS and CDR2 YYNGEE. CDR3 size: 14 residues. In DNA form, the CDR3 reads TGTGCCAGCAGCCCTAAAGGGGGACGAGATACGCAGTATTTT. Encoded protein: CASSPKGGRDTQYF.

This clonotype was counted many times. It is likely a read error, because the conserved phenylalanine at the end of the CDR3 is missing. The V and J genes are TRBV10-3 and TRBJ1-1; D perhaps matches TRBD1 (5 bases). Trimming pared 6 bases from V and 1 base from J, leaving 6 bases between. The CDR3 runs to 12 residues. Per germline, CDR1 ENHRY and CDR2 SYGVKD. CDR3 sequence (DNA): TGTGCCATCAGAACAGGGAACACTGAAGCTTTCCTT. Protein: CAIRTGNTEAFL.

This clonotype came up a few times. The chain couples TRBV7-8 to TRBJ1-2; 7 nucleotides agree with TRBD1. This CDR3 is 15 amino acids long. V shed 5 bases and J 3 bases; nucleotides not matched to a gene: 9. Germline values: CDR1 SGHVS, CDR2 FQNEAQ. In DNA form, the CDR3 reads TGTGCCAGCAGCGCCCGTCCCGACAGGGACTATGGCTACACCTTC. This sequence encodes CASSARPDRDYGYTF.

The CDR3 DNA follows: TGTGCCAGTAGTTCTAGCGGGGGGCGGAACACCGGGGAGCTGTTTTTT. Translated, it gives CASSSSGGRNTGELFF. The chain has TRBV19 and TRBJ2-2, with 11 bases identical to TRBD2. The CDR3 extends over 16 amino acids. V was pared by 5 bases and J by 1 base, with 3 bases of the junction left unmatched. CDR1 is LNHDA, CDR2 SQIVND, per germline (reference sequence).

This clonotype was detected many times. The genes are TRBV20-1 and TRBJ1-2, with TRBD1 as a possible D gene (5 bases). The V end was cut by 5 bases, the J end by 5 bases, with 12 bases between. CDR3 length equals 12 residues. Germline lookup yields CDR1 DFQATT and CDR2 SNEGSKA (reference sequence). The CDR3 is CSASGTQYGYTF. CDR3 DNA sequence: TGCAGTGCTTCCGGGACGCAATATGGCTACACCTTC.

With respect to this clonotype: A much larger clone differs from this one at a single base, so this may be a read error. The chain recombines TRBV7-3 with TRBJ2-3; TRBD2 is a possible D gene (6 bases). Per germline, CDR1 SGHTA and CDR2 FQGTGA. The CDR3 consists of 14 residues. The V and J ends lost 10 bases and 0 bases respectively, with 14 bases between them. CDR3 DNA sequence: TGTGCCAACAAAGAGCGGGCGAGCACAGATACGCAGTATTTT. Its protein product is CANKERASTDTQYF.

This clonotype has a handful of counts. The chain links TRBV6-5 to TRBJ2-2; 9 positions agree with TRBD2. The CDR3 contains 17 residues. Germline V gene sequence: CDR1 MNHEY, CDR2 SVGAGI. With V trimmed by 0 bases and J by 2 bases, 4 bases remained unmatched. The CDR3 reads CASSYSLAGYNTGELFF. The DNA of the CDR3 is TGTGCCAGCAGTTACTCCCTAGCGGGGTATAACACCGGGGAGCTGTTTTTT.

The chain links TRBV5-6 to TRBJ1-1; unclear D gene. The germline V and J ends were trimmed by 0 bases and 6 bases, with 9 bases remaining between them. The CDR3 contains 13 residues. Germline values: CDR1 SGHDT, CDR2 YYEEEE. The CDR3 DNA follows: TGTGCCAGCAGCTTGGCGGGTTTTGCTGAAGCTTTCTTT. Translation: CASSLAGFAEAFF.

This clonotype was counted at least ten times. J is TRBJ2-5 and V is TRBV3-1, with no clear D. V was clipped by 6 bases and J by 4 bases, with 6 bases between them. Per the germline V gene, CDR1 is LGHDT and CDR2 is YNNKEL (reference sequence). This CDR3 has 11 residues. CDR3 sequence reads: CASSNGETQYF. CDR3 sequence (DNA): TGTGCCAGCAGTAATGGAGAGACCCAGTACTTC.

This clonotype has only a few counts. The rearrangement links TRBV4-1 to TRBJ2-7; D remains ambiguous. CDR1 and CDR2 (germline): MGHRA, YSYEKL. With 0 bases removed from V and 3 bases from J, the gap between germline ends came to 6 bases. The CDR3 is made up of 13 amino acids. In DNA form, the CDR3 reads TGCGCCAGCAGCCAAGAGCTGAACTACGAGCAGTACTTC. It yields the protein CASSQELNYEQYF.

This clonotype was counted a few times. This chain uses TRBV11-1 with TRBJ1-2; 8 bases are a match to TRBD1. Trimming cost V 5 bases and J 0 bases; bases outside gene matches: 8. This CDR3 is 16 amino acids long. Germline V gene lookup returns CDR1 SGHAT and CDR2 FQDESV (reference sequence). DNA for the CDR3: TGTGCCAGCAGCGCCCCTGGACAGGGACCTAACTATGGCTACACCTTC. Its translation is CASSAPGQGPNYGYTF.

The table lists this clonotype with a few counts. For the CDR3, the DNA is TGTGCCAGCAGCCCGGTCGGGCCTTATGGCTACACCTTC. This sequence encodes CASSPVGPYGYTF. The chain carries TRBV27 and TRBJ1-2; D not certain. This CDR3 contains 13 residues. Germline assignment: CDR1 MNHEY and CDR2 SMNVEV (reference sequence). Trimming left V 6 bases short and J 5 bases short, with 13 bases between.

There are a few counts of this clonotype. The chain is built from TRBV6-1 and TRBJ2-7; possible D gene TRBD1, 6 bases. Trimming removed 7 bases from V and 2 bases from J, with 12 bases in between. Looked up from germline, CDR1 is MNHNS and CDR2 is SASEGT. CDR3 size: 13 residues. CDR3 sequence reads: CASKQGATYEQYF. The DNA for the CDR3 is TGTGCCAGCAAACAGGGTGCTACCTACGAGCAGTACTTC.